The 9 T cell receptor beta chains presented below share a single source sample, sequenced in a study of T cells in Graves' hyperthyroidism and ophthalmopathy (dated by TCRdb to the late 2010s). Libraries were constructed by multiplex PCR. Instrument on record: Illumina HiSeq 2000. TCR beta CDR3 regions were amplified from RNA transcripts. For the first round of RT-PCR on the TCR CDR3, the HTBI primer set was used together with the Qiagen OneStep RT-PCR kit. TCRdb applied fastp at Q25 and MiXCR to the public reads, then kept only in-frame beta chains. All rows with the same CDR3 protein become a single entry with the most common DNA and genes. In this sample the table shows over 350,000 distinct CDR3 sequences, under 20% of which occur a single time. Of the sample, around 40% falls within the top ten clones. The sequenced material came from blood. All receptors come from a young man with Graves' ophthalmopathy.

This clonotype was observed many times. DNA for the CDR3: TGTGCCAGCAGTCCTCGGACTAGCGGCGATACGCAGTATTTT. Protein sequence: CASSPRTSGDTQYF. The chain uses TRBV27 and TRBJ2-3; TRBD2 aligns across 10 bases. Germline assignment: CDR1 MNHEY and CDR2 SMNVEV (reference sequence). V trimming: 5 bases; J trimming: 6 bases; junction bases outside the gene matches: 5. The CDR3 consists of 14 residues.

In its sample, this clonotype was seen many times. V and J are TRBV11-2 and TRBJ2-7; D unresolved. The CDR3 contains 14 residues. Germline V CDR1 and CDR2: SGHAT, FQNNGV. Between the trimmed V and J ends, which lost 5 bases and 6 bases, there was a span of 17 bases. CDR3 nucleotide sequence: TGTGCCAGCAGCGCCCCCGGGTTATGGGGCGAGCAGTACTTC. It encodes CASSAPGLWGEQYF.

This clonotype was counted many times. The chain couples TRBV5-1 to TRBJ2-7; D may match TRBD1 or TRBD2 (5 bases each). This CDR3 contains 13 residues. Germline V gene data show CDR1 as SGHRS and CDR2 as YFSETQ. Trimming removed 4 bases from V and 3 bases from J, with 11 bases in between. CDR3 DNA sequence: TGCGCCAGCAGCACCGGGGCCAACTACGAGCAGTACTTC. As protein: CASSTGANYEQYF.

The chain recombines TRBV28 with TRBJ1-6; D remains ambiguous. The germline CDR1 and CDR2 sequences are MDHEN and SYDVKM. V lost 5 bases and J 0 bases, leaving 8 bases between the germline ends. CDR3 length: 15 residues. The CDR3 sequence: CASSPFSSYNSPLHF. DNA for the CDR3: TGTGCCAGCAGTCCGTTCAGCTCCTATAATTCACCCCTCCACTTT.

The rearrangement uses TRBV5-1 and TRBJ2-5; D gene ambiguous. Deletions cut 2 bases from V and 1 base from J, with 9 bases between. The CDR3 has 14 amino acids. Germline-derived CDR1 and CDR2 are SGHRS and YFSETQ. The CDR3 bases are TGCGCCAGCAGCTTTTCCTCCTCCCAAGAGACCCAGTACTTC. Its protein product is CASSFSSSQETQYF. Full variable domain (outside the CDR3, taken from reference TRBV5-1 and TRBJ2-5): KAGVTQTPRYLIKTRGQQVTLSCSPISGHRSVSWYQQTPGQGLQFLFEYFSETQRNKGNFPGRFSGRQFSNSRSEMNVSTLELGDSALYLCASSFSSSQETQYFGPGTRLLVL.

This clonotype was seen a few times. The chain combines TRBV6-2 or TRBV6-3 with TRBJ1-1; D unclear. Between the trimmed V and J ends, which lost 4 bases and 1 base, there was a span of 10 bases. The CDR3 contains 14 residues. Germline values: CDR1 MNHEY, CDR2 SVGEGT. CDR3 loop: CASSSRGRNTEAFF. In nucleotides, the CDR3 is TGTGCCAGCAGTTCCCGCGGACGGAACACTGAAGCTTTCTTT.

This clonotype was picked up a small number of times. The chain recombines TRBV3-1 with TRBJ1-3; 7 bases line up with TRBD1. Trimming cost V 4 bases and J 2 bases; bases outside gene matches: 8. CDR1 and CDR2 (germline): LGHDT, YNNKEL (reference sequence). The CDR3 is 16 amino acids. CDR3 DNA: TGTGCCAGCAGCCCACCGGACAGGTTGGCTGGAAACACCATATATTTT. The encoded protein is CASSPPDRLAGNTIYF.

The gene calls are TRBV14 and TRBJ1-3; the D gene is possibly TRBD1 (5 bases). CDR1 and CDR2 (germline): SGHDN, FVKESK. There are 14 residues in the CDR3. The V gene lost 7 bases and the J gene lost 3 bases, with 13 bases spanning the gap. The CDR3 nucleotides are TGTGCCAGCACACGAGGGGTGCATGGAAACACCATATATTTT. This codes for CASTRGVHGNTIYF.

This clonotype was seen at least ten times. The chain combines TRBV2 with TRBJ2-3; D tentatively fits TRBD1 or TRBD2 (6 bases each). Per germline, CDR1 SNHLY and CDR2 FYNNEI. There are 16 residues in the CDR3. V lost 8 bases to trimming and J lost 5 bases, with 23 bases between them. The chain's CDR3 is CASESGARGDIDTQYF. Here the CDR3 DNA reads TGTGCCAGCGAATCGGGGGCTCGAGGGGACATAGATACGCAGTATTTT.